These 7 T cell receptor beta chains share one sample of origin, sequenced in a study of shared clonotypes between healthy human individuals. Profiled with immunoSEQ multiplex PCR; TCRdb holds only in-frame clones, not every one. The sample contains about 2 million clones, 85% to 95% of which appear only once. Sequenced sample: naive CD4+ T cells sorted from blood. Subset: CD45RA+ positively selected. These receptors were obtained from a man aged 18 to 29 in good health.

V and J are TRBV6-5 and TRBJ1-2, with D unclear. CDR3 length: 12 residues. CDR1 and CDR2 from the germline V gene are MNHEY and SVGAGI. CDR3 region: CVTRTLSGGYTF. The CDR3 DNA reads as TGTGTCACCCGGACCCTCAGCGGAGGCTACACCTTC.

V gene TRBV19 combines with J gene TRBJ1-5, with 10 bases matching TRBD1. CDR1 and CDR2 (germline): LNHDA, SQIVND (reference sequence). The junction had 5 bases not matched to a gene; V was cut back by 5 bases and J by 4 bases. CDR3 length: 15 amino acids. The CDR3 coding sequence is TGTGCCAGTAGTCCCGGACAGGGGGTAAATCAGCCCCAGCATTTT. Translation: CASSPGQGVNQPQHF.

The V gene is TRBV11-2, the J gene TRBJ1-1, with D possibly matching TRBD1 (6 bases). Germline CDR1 SGHAT, CDR2 FQNNGV. Trimming took off 5 bases at V and 5 bases at J, with 18 bases between the two ends. The CDR3 loop spans 15 amino acids. DNA of the CDR3: TGTGCCAGCAGCCCCTTCCTGACAGGCCGTACTGAAGCTTTCTTT. It encodes CASSPFLTGRTEAFF.

The gene calls are TRBV6-1 and TRBJ1-2, with D tentatively TRBD1 (5 bases). V was cut by 6 bases and J by 3 bases, with 8 bases left in between. The CDR3 has 12 amino acids. Germline CDR1 reads MNHNS; CDR2 reads SASEGT. The CDR3 loop is CASRGLDYGYTF. CDR3 DNA sequence: TGTGCCAGCAGGGGGCTGGACTATGGCTACACCTTC.

The chain joins TRBV2 to TRBJ1-1, with a tentative D call TRBD1 (5 bases). The germline V gene encodes CDR1 SNHLY and CDR2 FYNNEI. V lost 7 bases, J lost 1 base, and 13 bases lay in between. This CDR3 is built from 14 residues. The CDR3 region has the DNA TGTGCCAGCACCTCCCAGGGAGAGAACACTGAAGCTTTCTTT. Translating it yields CASTSQGENTEAFF. Based on the CDR3 plus reference TRBV2 and TRBJ1-1, the full variable domain is EPEVTQTPSHQVTQMGQEVILRCVPISNHLYFYWYRQILGQKVEFLVSFYNNEISEKSEIFDDQFSVERPDGSNFTLKIRSTKLEDSAMYFCASTSQGENTEAFFGQGTRLTVV.

This clone was counted only a few times. V gene TRBV28 combines with J gene TRBJ1-2; D may be TRBD1 (6 bases). Germline V gene sequence: CDR1 MDHEN, CDR2 SYDVKM. Trimming pared 6 bases from V and 1 base from J, leaving 18 bases between. The CDR3 is 16 residues long. The CDR3 spells CASSPGTILLNYGYTF. The CDR3 nucleotides are TGTGCCAGCAGCCCCGGGACAATACTTCTTAACTATGGCTACACCTTC.

The chain combines TRBV14 with TRBJ2-4, with no clear D. The CDR3 is 14 amino acids. The ends were cut back, 0 bases at V and 9 bases at J, with 12 bases in the middle. The germline V gene has CDR1 SGHDN and CDR2 FVKESK. The CDR3 DNA follows: TGTGCCAGCAGCCAAGAAATTCTAGGCGCCATTCAGTACTTC. Encoded protein: CASSQEILGAIQYF.